This T cell receptor (beta chain) appears in the sequencing data of a study of blood T cell repertoires in COVID-19. As for the study in general: Spain, Italy and the United States supplied samples that represented acute and convalescent COVID-19. Nucleic acid was either cDNA or gDNA, and it came from T cells, B-cell-depleted T cells, or PBMCs.

Sequenced by immunoSEQ multiplex PCR; TCRdb stores in-frame clones only, minus some. The sample includes nearly 100,000 clones, about 80% of them seen just once. This clonotype was obtained from a man aged 70 or older with acute or convalescent COVID-19. The sequenced material came from peripheral blood.

The CDR3 coding sequence is TGTGCCAGCAGTTACTCTGGAGCGGAAGCTTTCTTT. It translates to CASSYSGAEAFF. The chain carries TRBV6-6 and TRBJ1-1; D uncertain. V lost 0 bases and J lost 8, with 7 bases in between. This CDR3 has 12 residues. Germline CDR1 MNHNY, CDR2 SVGAGI (reference sequence).